Below, one T cell receptor (beta chain) is given with its context. Its antigen is undetermined. V was trimmed by 1 base and J by 2 bases, leaving 18 bases between them. The germline V gene encodes CDR1 SGHTA and CDR2 FQGNSA. This CDR3 has 17 residues. Data came from immunoSEQ multiplex PCR; TCRdb stores just in-frame clones and leaves some out. Of tens of thousands of clones in the sample, around 68% were seen once. The data derive from a study of vaccination effects on CD4 cells after COVID-19. Viral peptide pool expansion of antigen-specific CD4+ T cells preceded sequencing in the ViraFEST assay. Following an approximately 11-day culture, CD4+ T cells were purified. Vaccinees lacked prior SARS-CoV-2 infection and tested negative for nucleocapsid antibodies.

Sequenced material: CD4+ T cells from PBMCs cultured with SARS-CoV-2 spike peptides, taken before COVID-19 vaccination. The TCR comes from a human donor who received a COVID-19 vaccine. The chain combines TRBV7-2 with TRBJ2-7; D is perhaps TRBD1 (6 bases). The DNA for the CDR3 is TGTGCCAGCAGCTTAGGGGAGACAGGATTCGGACCCTACGAGCAGTACTTC. Its protein product is CASSLGETGFGPYEQYF.